This TCR beta chain was captured in a study of blood T cell repertoires in COVID-19. Study as a whole: Samples of COVID-19 (acute and convalescent) were obtained from the United States, Italy and Spain. Nucleic acid was either cDNA or gDNA, and it came from T cells, B-cell-depleted T cells, or PBMCs.

As originally analysed: Reference gene primer amplification yielded estimated nucleated cell counts. TCRdb keeps only in-frame clones here, not all; method: immunoSEQ multiplex PCR. Clonal size and the V and J genes are those of that table, whereas D and trimming came from the DNA. Of approximately 210,000 clones listed, over 75% are singletons. Material: peripheral blood. This TCR was sampled from a middle-aged man with active or convalescent COVID-19.

CDR3 in amino acids: CASSENRVSRTDTQYF. CDR3 nucleotides: TGCGCCAGCAGCGAAAACAGGGTTAGCAGGACAGATACGCAGTATTTT. V usage is TRBV5-1 and J usage is TRBJ2-3; weak D call: TRBD1 (6 bases). From germline, CDR1 is SGHRS and CDR2 YFSETQ. The CDR3 totals 16 residues. Trimming took 4 bases from V and 3 from J, leaving 18 bases between them.